The clone carrying this T cell receptor beta chain was detected ten times or more. Its target is unknown. Germline assignment: CDR1 SEHNR and CDR2 FQNEAQ (reference sequence). This CDR3 region has 13 residues. V was clipped by 2 bases and J by 6 bases, with 11 bases between them. Patients were diagnosed from clinical symptoms, serum thyroxine, TRAb, thyroid ultrasound and orbital computed tomography. The data stem from a study of Graves' ophthalmopathy and Graves' hyperthyroidism. RNA transcripts provided the template for amplifying TCR beta CDR3 regions. RT-PCR in the first round used HTBI primers; a second-round multiplex PCR followed. TCRdb re-called the multiplex PCR reads with MiXCR, one entry per CDR3 protein. The repertoire holds approximately 1.2 million distinct CDR3 sequences, with 35% to 40% as singletons. General observations from the study: Blood was where most expanded thyroid clonotypes above 0.001 frequency also turned up.

The sequence was collected from an adult man with Graves' hyperthyroidism. Sequencing input: peripheral blood or thyroid tissue (not recorded which). V gene TRBV7-9 combines with J gene TRBJ2-7; D assignment may be TRBD1 or TRBD2 (5 bases each). The CDR3 is CASSLSGALEQYF. Here the CDR3 DNA reads TGTGCCAGCAGCTTATCCGGGGCCCTCGAGCAGTACTTC.